This entry describes one TCR beta chain. The target antigen is unknown. These data come from a study of beta chain features in type 1 diabetes. Expressed TCRB transcripts were sequenced because the entire RNA isolate underwent reverse transcription. Repertoires were generated with immunoSEQ multiplex PCR, while TCRdb's copy carries only in-frame clones and drops some. The sample lists 150,000 to 200,000 clones, roughly 60% occurring once. The CDR3 runs to 13 residues. From germline, CDR1 is SGHDN and CDR2 FVKESK. V lost 4 bases, J lost 13 bases, and 6 bases stayed unmatched. Regarding the study as a whole: VDJ junctions in type 1 diabetes patients carried more deletions and fewer insertions. In every one of the four CD4+ subsets, TCRB CDR3s were moderately but significantly shorter in Type 1 diabetes patients.

The receptor was isolated from a man under 40 with type 1 diabetes. V and J are TRBV14 and TRBJ1-6; 8 positions match TRBD1. Sequencing was performed on naive CD4+ T cells from blood. The CDR3, as DNA: TGTGCCAGCAGCCGGCAGGGGGCCACTCCCCTCCACTTT. It specifies CASSRQGATPLHF.